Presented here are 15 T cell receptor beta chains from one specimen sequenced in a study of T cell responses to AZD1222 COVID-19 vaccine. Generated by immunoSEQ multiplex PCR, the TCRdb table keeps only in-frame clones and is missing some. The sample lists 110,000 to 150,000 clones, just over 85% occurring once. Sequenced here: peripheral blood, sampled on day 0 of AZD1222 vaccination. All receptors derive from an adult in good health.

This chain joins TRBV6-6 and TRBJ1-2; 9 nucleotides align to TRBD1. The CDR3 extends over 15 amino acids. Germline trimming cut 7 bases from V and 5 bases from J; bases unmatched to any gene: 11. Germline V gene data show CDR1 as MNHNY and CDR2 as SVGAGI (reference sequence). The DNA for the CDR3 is TGTGCCAGCACCGATATTGGGACAGGGTGGTATGGCTACACCTTC. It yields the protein CASTDIGTGWYGYTF.

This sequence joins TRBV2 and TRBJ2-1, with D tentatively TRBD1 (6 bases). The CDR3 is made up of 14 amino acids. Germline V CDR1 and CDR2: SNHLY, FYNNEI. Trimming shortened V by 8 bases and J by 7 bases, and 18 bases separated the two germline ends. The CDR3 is CASGRGRLSNEQFF. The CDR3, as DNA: TGTGCCAGCGGAAGGGGGAGATTATCGAATGAGCAGTTCTTC.

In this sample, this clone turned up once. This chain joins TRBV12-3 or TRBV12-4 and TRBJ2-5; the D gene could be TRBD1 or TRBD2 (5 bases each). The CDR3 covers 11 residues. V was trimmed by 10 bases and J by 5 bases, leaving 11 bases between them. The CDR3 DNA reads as TGTGCCACCGCAGAGGGGGAGACCCAGTACTTC. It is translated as CATAEGETQYF.

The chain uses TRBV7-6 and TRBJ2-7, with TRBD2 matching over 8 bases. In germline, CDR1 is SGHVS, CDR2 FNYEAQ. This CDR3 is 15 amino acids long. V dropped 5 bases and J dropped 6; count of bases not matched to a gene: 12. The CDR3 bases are TGTGCCAGCAGCCGGGAAAGTAGCGGGATAGGCGAGCAGTACTTC. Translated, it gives CASSRESSGIGEQYF. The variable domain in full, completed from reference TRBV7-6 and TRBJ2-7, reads GAGVSQSPRYKVTKRGQDVALRCDPISGHVSLYWYRQALGQGPEFLTYFNYEAQQDKSGLPNDRFSAERPEGSISTLTIQRTEQRDSAMYRCASSRESSGIGEQYFGPGTRLTVT.

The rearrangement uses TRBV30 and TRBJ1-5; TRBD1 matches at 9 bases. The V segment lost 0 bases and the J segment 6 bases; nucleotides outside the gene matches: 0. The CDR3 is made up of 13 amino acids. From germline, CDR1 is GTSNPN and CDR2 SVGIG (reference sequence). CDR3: CAWSVGQGQPQHF. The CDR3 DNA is TGTGCCTGGAGTGTGGGACAGGGTCAGCCCCAGCATTTT.

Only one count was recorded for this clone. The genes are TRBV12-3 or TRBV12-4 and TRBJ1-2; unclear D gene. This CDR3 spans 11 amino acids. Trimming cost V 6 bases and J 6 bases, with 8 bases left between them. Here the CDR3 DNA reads TGTGCCAGCAGCCAAGGTAATGGCTACACCTTC. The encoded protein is CASSQGNGYTF.

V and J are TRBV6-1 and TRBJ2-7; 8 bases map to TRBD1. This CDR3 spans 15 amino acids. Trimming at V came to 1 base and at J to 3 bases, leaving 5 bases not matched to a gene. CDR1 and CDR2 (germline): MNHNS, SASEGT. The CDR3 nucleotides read TGTGCCAGCAGTGAAGTGGGACAGGTAAACTACGAGCAGTACTTC. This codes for CASSEVGQVNYEQYF.

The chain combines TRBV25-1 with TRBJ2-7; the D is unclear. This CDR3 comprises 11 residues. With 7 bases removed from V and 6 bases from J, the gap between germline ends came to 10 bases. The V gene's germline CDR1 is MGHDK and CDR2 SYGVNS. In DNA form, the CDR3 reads TGTGCCAGCATTGGACGGAGCGAGCAGTACTTC. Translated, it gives CASIGRSEQYF.

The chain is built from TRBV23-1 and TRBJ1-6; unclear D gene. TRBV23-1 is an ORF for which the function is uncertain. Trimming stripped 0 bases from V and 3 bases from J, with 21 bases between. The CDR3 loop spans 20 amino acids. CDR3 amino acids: CASSQSWSVPRRNYNSPLHF. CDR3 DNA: TGCGCCAGCAGTCAATCGTGGTCGGTCCCAAGGAGGAACTATAATTCACCCCTCCACTTT.

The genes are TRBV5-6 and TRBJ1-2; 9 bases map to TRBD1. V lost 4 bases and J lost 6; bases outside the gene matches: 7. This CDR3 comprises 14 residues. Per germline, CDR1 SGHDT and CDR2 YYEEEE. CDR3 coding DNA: TGTGCCAGCAGCCCCCAGGACAGGGGACATGGCTACACCTTC. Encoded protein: CASSPQDRGHGYTF. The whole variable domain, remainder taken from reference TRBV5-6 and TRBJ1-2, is DAGVTQSPTHLIKTRGQQVTLRCSPKSGHDTVSWYQQALGQGPQFIFQYYEEEERQRGNFPDRFSGHQFPNYSSELNVNALLLGDSALYLCASSPQDRGHGYTFGSGTRLTVV.

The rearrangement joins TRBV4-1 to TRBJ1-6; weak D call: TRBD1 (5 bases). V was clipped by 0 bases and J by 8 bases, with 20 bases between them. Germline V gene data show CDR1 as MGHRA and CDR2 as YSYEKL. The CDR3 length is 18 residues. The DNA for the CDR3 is TGCGCCAGCAGCCAAGATGGTACAGGCCCGGATGGGTATTCACCCCTCCACTTT. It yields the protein CASSQDGTGPDGYSPLHF.

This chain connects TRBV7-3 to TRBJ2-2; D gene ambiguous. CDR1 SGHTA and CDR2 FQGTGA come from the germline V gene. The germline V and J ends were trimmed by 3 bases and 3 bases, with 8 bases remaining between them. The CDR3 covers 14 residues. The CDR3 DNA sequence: TGTGCCAGCAGCTTGAACTTTTACACCGGGGAGCTGTTTTTT. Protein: CASSLNFYTGELFF.

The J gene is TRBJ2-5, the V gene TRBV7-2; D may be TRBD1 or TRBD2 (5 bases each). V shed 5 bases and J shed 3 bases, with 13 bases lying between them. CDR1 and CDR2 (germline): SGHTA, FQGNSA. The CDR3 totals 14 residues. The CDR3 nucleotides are TGTGCCAGCAGCCTCCTACTGGGGGAAGAGACCCAGTACTTC. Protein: CASSLLLGEETQYF. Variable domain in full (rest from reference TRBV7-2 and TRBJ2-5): GAGVSQSPSNKVTEKGKDVELRCDPISGHTALYWYRQSLGQGLEFLIYFQGNSAPDKSGLPSDRFSAERTGGSVSTLTIQRTQQEDSAVYLCASSLLLGEETQYFGPGTRLLVL.

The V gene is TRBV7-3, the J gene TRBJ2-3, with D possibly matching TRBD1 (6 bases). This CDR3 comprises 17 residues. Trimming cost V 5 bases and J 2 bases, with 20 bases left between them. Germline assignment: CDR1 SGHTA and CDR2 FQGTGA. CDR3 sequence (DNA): TGTGCCAGCAGCCCCAGTTTGGGGGCTTACACCACAGATACGCAGTATTTT. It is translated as CASSPSLGAYTTDTQYF.

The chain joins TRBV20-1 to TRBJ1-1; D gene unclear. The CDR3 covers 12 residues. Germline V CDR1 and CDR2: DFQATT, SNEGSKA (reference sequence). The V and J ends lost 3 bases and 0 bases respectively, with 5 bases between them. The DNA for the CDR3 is TGCAGTGCTAGTTACCTGAACACTGAAGCTTTCTTT. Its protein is CSASYLNTEAFF.